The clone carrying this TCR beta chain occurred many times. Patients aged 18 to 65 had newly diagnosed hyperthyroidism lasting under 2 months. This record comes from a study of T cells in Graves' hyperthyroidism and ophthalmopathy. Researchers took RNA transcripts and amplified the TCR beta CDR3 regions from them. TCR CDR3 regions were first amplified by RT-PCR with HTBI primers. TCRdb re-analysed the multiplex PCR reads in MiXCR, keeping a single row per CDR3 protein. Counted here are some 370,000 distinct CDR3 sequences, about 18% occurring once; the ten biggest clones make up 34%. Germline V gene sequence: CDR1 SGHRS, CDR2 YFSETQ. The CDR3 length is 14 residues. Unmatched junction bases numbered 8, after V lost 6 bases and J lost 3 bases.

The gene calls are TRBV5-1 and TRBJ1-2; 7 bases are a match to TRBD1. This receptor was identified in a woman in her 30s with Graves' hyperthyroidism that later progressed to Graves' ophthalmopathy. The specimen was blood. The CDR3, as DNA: TGCGCCAGCAAGGGACAGTTAGGGGACTATGGCTACACCTTC. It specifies CASKGQLGDYGYTF.